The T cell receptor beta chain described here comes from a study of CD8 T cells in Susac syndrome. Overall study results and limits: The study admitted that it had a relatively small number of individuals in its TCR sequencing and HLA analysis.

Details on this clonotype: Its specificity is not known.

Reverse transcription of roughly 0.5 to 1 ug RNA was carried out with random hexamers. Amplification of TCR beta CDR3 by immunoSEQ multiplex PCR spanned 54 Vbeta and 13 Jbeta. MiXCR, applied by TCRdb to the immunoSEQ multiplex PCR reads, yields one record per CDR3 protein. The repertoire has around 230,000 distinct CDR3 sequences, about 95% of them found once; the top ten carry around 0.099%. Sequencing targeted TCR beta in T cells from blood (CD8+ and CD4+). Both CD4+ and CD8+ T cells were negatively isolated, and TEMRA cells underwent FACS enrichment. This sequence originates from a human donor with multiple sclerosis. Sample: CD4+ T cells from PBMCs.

CDR3 nucleotide sequence: TGCAGCGTTGGGACTAGCGGGATGAACTACAATGAGCAGTTCTTC. It codes for CSVGTSGMNYNEQFF. This rearrangement joins TRBV29-1 to TRBJ2-1, with 12 positions matching TRBD2. Trimming at V came to 4 bases and at J to 3 bases, leaving 4 bases not matched to a gene. The CDR3 covers 15 residues. Germline lookup yields CDR1 SQVTM and CDR2 ANQGSEA.